Shown below are 22 T cell receptor beta chains from a single sample sequenced in a study of shared clonotypes between healthy human individuals. Measured with immunoSEQ multiplex PCR; TCRdb has only the in-frame clones, and not every one. The sample holds a few million clones, more than 90% seen once. The sequenced sample consisted of naive CD4+ T cells sorted from blood. Specified subset: CD45RA+ positively selected. These receptors originate from a man between 18 and 29 years old in good health.

This rearrangement joins TRBV30 to TRBJ2-7, with TRBD1 matching 9 bases. V dropped 7 bases and J dropped 4; count of bases not matched to a gene: 14. CDR1 is GTSNPN, CDR2 SVGIG, per germline (reference sequence). This CDR3 has 15 residues. CDR3: CASSYSGTGIYEQYF. CDR3 coding DNA: TGTGCCTCTTCCTACTCCGGGACAGGGATTTACGAGCAGTACTTC.

This clone was observed once. This chain joins TRBV6-5 and TRBJ2-7; perhaps TRBD1 as D (6 bases). CDR3 size: 14 residues. Germline V CDR1 and CDR2: MNHEY, SVGAGI. The ends were cut back, 2 bases at V and 0 bases at J, with 8 bases in the middle. The chain's CDR3 is CASSYAGASYEQYF. As DNA, the CDR3 is TGTGCCAGCAGTTACGCAGGGGCCTCCTACGAGCAGTACTTC.

CDR3 DNA sequence: TGTGCCAGCAGCAAAGCTTCAGGGCCCGACAATGAGCAGTTCTTC. The encoded protein is CASSKASGPDNEQFF. The V call is TRBV21-1, the J call TRBJ2-1; the table gives TRBD1 as D, unverified against the DNA. TRBV21-1 is annotated as a pseudogene. This CDR3 has 15 residues.

This clone showed up just a few times. The CDR3: CASSQADRSSSPLHF. DNA for the CDR3: TGCGCCAGCAGCCAAGCGGACAGGTCTAGTTCACCCCTCCACTTT. The chain employs TRBV4-1 and TRBJ1-6; the match to TRBD1 covers 7 bases. CDR1 MGHRA and CDR2 YSYEKL come from the germline V gene. The ends lost 1 base at V and 9 bases at J; junction bases unmatched: 6. The CDR3 is 15 amino acids.

This clone has only a few counts. This chain links TRBV5-4 with TRBJ1-1; no clear D gene. This CDR3 is built from 13 residues. Trimming removed 0 bases from V and 3 bases from J, with 6 bases in between. Germline-derived CDR1 and CDR2 are SGHNT and YYREEE (reference sequence). The CDR3 reads CASSLEEDTEAFF. DNA of the CDR3: TGTGCCAGCAGCTTGGAGGAGGACACTGAAGCTTTCTTT.

The chain combines TRBV5-1 with TRBJ2-7; possible D gene TRBD1, 5 bases. Germline V lookup: CDR1 SGHRS, CDR2 YFSETQ. CDR3 length: 13 residues. Trimming stripped 1 base from V and 2 bases from J, with 7 bases between. The CDR3 nucleotides are TGCGCCAGCAGCTTGCTGGGGCCCTACGAGCAGTACTTC. Its translation is CASSLLGPYEQYF.

The J gene is TRBJ1-6, the V gene TRBV18, with TRBD1 matching 7 bases. The CDR3 runs 15 residues. J lost 8 bases, V lost 4 bases, and 8 bases had no gene match. The germline CDR1 and CDR2 sequences are KGHSH and LQKENI. The CDR3 DNA sequence: TGTGCCAGCTCACGCGGGACAGCTCGGGATTCACCCCTCCACTTT. Amino acids: CASSRGTARDSPLHF. Together with reference TRBV18 and TRBJ1-6, the CDR3 gives the full variable domain: NAGVMQNPRHLVRRRGQEARLRCSPMKGHSHVYWYRQLPEEGLKFMVYLQKENIIDESGMPKERFSAEFPKEGPSILRIQQVVRGDSAAYFCASSRGTARDSPLHFGNGTRLTVT.

The gene calls are TRBV5-1 and TRBJ2-7, with TRBD2 matching over 9 bases. The V segment lost 1 base and the J segment 7 bases; nucleotides outside the gene matches: 9. Germline V gives CDR1 SGHRS, CDR2 YFSETQ. The CDR3 loop spans 15 amino acids. The CDR3 loop is CASSLSLAGAEEQYF. The CDR3 DNA is TGCGCCAGCAGCTTGAGTTTAGCGGGAGCTGAGGAGCAGTACTTC.

The rearrangement joins TRBV11-3 to TRBJ2-1; D call uncertain. V gave up 8 bases and J gave up 0 bases, with 17 bases separating them. This CDR3 is 16 amino acids long. Germline lookup yields CDR1 SGHNT and CDR2 YENEEA. CDR3 in amino acids: CASSGPGSTSYNEQFF. The CDR3 nucleotides read TGTGCCAGCTCCGGTCCGGGCTCTACCTCCTACAATGAGCAGTTCTTC.

The chain recombines TRBV4-3 with TRBJ2-7; D possibly corresponds to TRBD2 (5 bases). The CDR3 length is 20 residues. Trimming pared 0 bases from V and 2 bases from J, leaving 26 bases between. CDR1 is LGHNA and CDR2 is YSLEER in the germline V gene. DNA for the CDR3: TGCGCCAGCAGCCAAGACGGTGACTACCAACCACCCTTAGGTACCTACGAGCAGTACTTC. It encodes CASSQDGDYQPPLGTYEQYF.

The chain joins TRBV5-1 to TRBJ2-1; 8 bases align to TRBD2. The V segment lost 1 base and the J segment 3 bases; nucleotides outside the gene matches: 3. From germline, CDR1 is SGHRS and CDR2 YFSETQ. There are 15 residues in the CDR3. This chain's CDR3 is CASSLTSGDYNEQFF. DNA for the CDR3: TGCGCCAGCAGCTTGACTAGCGGTGACTACAATGAGCAGTTCTTC.

The V gene is TRBV10-3, the J gene TRBJ1-2, with D maybe TRBD1 (6 bases). The CDR3 has 13 residues. Between the trimmed V and J ends, which lost 10 bases and 1 base, there was a span of 13 bases. Germline CDR1 reads ENHRY; CDR2 reads SYGVKD. CDR3 nucleotides: TGTGCCACCAATAACAGGGATAACTATGGCTACACCTTC. It yields the protein CATNNRDNYGYTF.

The chain combines TRBV11-2 with TRBJ2-7; D perhaps matches TRBD2 (5 bases). V shed 3 bases and J shed 1 base, with 13 bases lying between them. Per the germline V gene, CDR1 is SGHAT and CDR2 is FQNNGV. The CDR3 totals 15 residues. For the CDR3, the DNA is TGTGCCAGCAGCTTGGCGGGTTCCGGGTCCTACGAGCAGTACTTC. This codes for CASSLAGSGSYEQYF.

This sequence joins TRBV28 and TRBJ1-2; maybe TRBD1 (6 bases). The length of the CDR3 is 16 residues. CDR1 is MDHEN, CDR2 SYDVKM, per germline. V was pared by 5 bases and J by 1 base, with 17 bases between. The CDR3 spells CASSPTGTGHNYGYTF. CDR3 coding DNA: TGTGCCAGCAGTCCTACGGGCACGGGACATAACTATGGCTACACCTTC.

Concerning this clone itself: The same CDR3 can be traced to other DNA sequences in this sample. J is TRBJ2-1 and V is TRBV6-4; the match to TRBD2 covers 8 bases. Germline CDR1 reads MRHNA; CDR2 reads SNTAGT. This CDR3 comprises 14 residues. The junction had 6 bases not matched to a gene; V was cut back by 4 bases and J by 7 bases. Here the CDR3 reads CASSASGGGNEQFF. CDR3 DNA: TGTGCCAGCAGTGCCAGCGGGGGAGGTAATGAGCAGTTCTTC.

The V call is TRBV27, the J call TRBJ2-2; D not certain. Deletions cut 3 bases from V and 0 bases from J, with 5 bases between. Germline CDR1 MNHEY, CDR2 SMNVEV (reference sequence). This CDR3 comprises 14 residues. The CDR3 nucleotides are TGTGCCAGCAGTTTTGGAGCGAACACCGGGGAGCTGTTTTTT. It specifies CASSFGANTGELFF.

The chain links TRBV19 to TRBJ2-1, with 10 bases matching TRBD2. The V and J ends lost 6 bases and 8 bases, in that order; junction bases with no gene match: 7. CDR3 length: 14 residues. CDR1 and CDR2 (germline): LNHDA, SQIVND (reference sequence). The CDR3, as DNA: TGTGCCAGTAGAAATCCTAGCGGGAGCGATGAGCAGTTCTTC. Amino acids: CASRNPSGSDEQFF. The variable domain in full, completed from reference TRBV19 and TRBJ2-1, reads DGGITQSPKYLFRKEGQNVTLSCEQNLNHDAMYWYRQDPGQGLRLIYYSQIVNDFQKGDIAEGYSVSREKKESFPLTVTSAQKNPTAFYLCASRNPSGSDEQFFGPGTRLTVL.

The rearrangement joins TRBV6-5 to TRBJ1-2; D gene unclear. This CDR3 contains 12 residues. The V gene lost 6 bases and the J gene lost 9 bases, with 14 bases spanning the gap. CDR1 is MNHEY, CDR2 SVGAGI, per germline. The CDR3 region is CASSLAGLSYTF. The CDR3 region has the DNA TGTGCCAGCAGCCTCGCCGGCTTGAGCTACACCTTC.

The V call is TRBV7-9, the J call TRBJ2-4; 10 nucleotides align to TRBD1. The germline V gene encodes CDR1 SEHNR and CDR2 FQNEAQ (reference sequence). With V trimmed by 5 bases and J by 8 bases, 15 bases remained unmatched. The CDR3 extends over 17 amino acids. The CDR3 protein is CASSRDRGRDRADIQYF. The CDR3 nucleotides read TGTGCCAGCAGCAGAGACAGGGGGCGAGATAGGGCGGACATTCAGTACTTC.

The V call is TRBV4-1, the J call TRBJ1-5; possibly TRBD1 for D (6 bases). The CDR3 sequence is 15 residues long. The V end was cut by 1 base, the J end by 9 bases, with 16 bases between. The germline V gene has CDR1 MGHRA and CDR2 YSYEKL. The DNA of the CDR3 is TGCGCCAGCAGCCAAGGAGAACAGGGAAGGGGGCCCCAGCATTTT. Its translation is CASSQGEQGRGPQHF.

Concerning this clone: In the same sample, other DNA sequences code for this CDR3. This chain joins TRBV7-9 and TRBJ2-3; D unresolved. The CDR3 spans 13 residues. The germline CDR1 and CDR2 sequences are SEHNR and FQNEAQ (reference sequence). Trimming shortened V by 0 bases and J by 0 bases, and 1 base separated the two germline ends. The CDR3 DNA reads TGTGCCAGCAGCTTAGCCAGCACAGATACGCAGTATTTT. This translates into CASSLASTDTQYF.

The J gene is TRBJ1-2, the V gene TRBV6-1; 7 bases line up with TRBD1. Trimming removed 6 bases from V and 10 bases from J; junction bases left unmatched: 11. The CDR3 contains 13 residues. Germline CDR1 reads MNHNS; CDR2 reads SASEGT. Here the CDR3 DNA reads TGTGCCAGCAGCCCAGACAGGGCAGTTTACTACACCTTC. Its protein is CASSPDRAVYYTF.